Each of the 8 T cell receptor beta chains below was sequenced from the same sample in a study of cytomegalovirus exposure and HLA in healthy donors. Sequencing used immunoSEQ multiplex PCR; TCRdb keeps in-frame clones, though not all of them. The sample lists 180,000 or so clones; around nine tenths were seen once. Sequencing was performed on PBMCs. The receptor set was obtained from a man aged 30-40 years in good health and CMV-seropositive.

V and J are TRBV18 and TRBJ2-3; 9 bases agree with TRBD2. The CDR3 sequence is 17 residues long. Germline CDR1 is KGHSH and CDR2 is LQKENI. Unmatched junction bases numbered 8, after V lost 2 bases and J lost 2 bases. The CDR3 bases are TGTGCCAGCTCACCATCACTAGCGGGTGGGGACACAGATACGCAGTATTTT. It codes for CASSPSLAGGDTDTQYF. Full variable domain (outside the CDR3, taken from reference TRBV18 and TRBJ2-3): NAGVMQNPRHLVRRRGQEARLRCSPMKGHSHVYWYRQLPEEGLKFMVYLQKENIIDESGMPKERFSAEFPKEGPSILRIQQVVRGDSAAYFCASSPSLAGGDTDTQYFGPGTRLTVL.

The CDR3 region is CASSLRGSGSYTDTQYF. DNA for the CDR3: TGTGCCAGCAGCTTGCGGGGGTCCGGAAGTTACACAGATACGCAGTATTTT. J is TRBJ2-3 and V is TRBV7-9; TRBD2 matches 7 bases. In germline, CDR1 is SEHNR, CDR2 FQNEAQ (reference sequence). CDR3 size: 17 residues. J gave up 2 bases and V 3 bases, and 11 bases lay outside the gene matches.

This chain connects TRBV2 to TRBJ2-7, with D possibly TRBD1 on 6 matching bases. This CDR3 has 14 amino acids. With 8 bases removed from V and 4 bases from J, the gap between germline ends came to 18 bases. The germline CDR1 and CDR2 sequences are SNHLY and FYNNEI. This chain's CDR3 is CASGERGIRYEQYF. CDR3 sequence (DNA): TGTGCCAGCGGGGAAAGGGGGATCAGGTACGAGCAGTACTTC.

V gene TRBV5-4 combines with J gene TRBJ2-7; 9 nucleotides match TRBD1. V shed 0 bases, J shed 2 bases, and the junction held 3 bases outside the gene matches. Germline assignment: CDR1 SGHNT and CDR2 YYREEE (reference sequence). The CDR3 spans 15 residues. The CDR3: CASSLGQGDPYEQYF. For the CDR3, the DNA is TGTGCCAGCAGCTTGGGACAGGGGGACCCCTACGAGCAGTACTTC.

The chain uses TRBV27 and TRBJ1-2; 10 bases map to TRBD1. Germline CDR1 and CDR2: MNHEY and SMNVEV (reference sequence). The CDR3 is 13 amino acids. With 5 bases clipped from V and 5 bases from J, the junction kept 2 bases outside the gene matches. The CDR3 here is CASSTGQGYGYTF. The CDR3 DNA sequence: TGTGCCAGCAGTACGGGACAGGGGTATGGCTACACCTTC.

This CDR3 is CASRRGGGAGTYEQYF. As DNA, the CDR3 is TGTGCCAGCAGGAGGGGGGGTGGTGCAGGGACCTACGAGCAGTACTTC. The chain carries TRBV28 and TRBJ2-7; D is perhaps TRBD2 (7 bases). Germline V lookup: CDR1 MDHEN, CDR2 SYDVKM. V was cut by 6 bases and J by 2 bases, with 20 bases left in between. The CDR3 extends over 16 amino acids.

In its sample, this clone was seen a few times. The V gene is TRBV15, the J gene TRBJ2-7; D is ambiguous. Trimming took off 1 base at V and 6 bases at J, with 10 bases between the two ends. CDR3 length: 13 amino acids. Germline V gene lookup returns CDR1 LNHNV and CDR2 YYDKDF (reference sequence). CDR3 coding DNA: TGTGCCACCAGCAGAGTCCCCTCGGGCGAGCAGTACTTC. Translated: CATSRVPSGEQYF.

This chain links TRBV7-2 with TRBJ2-2; 7 bases are shared with TRBD2. The CDR3 loop spans 18 amino acids. Germline values: CDR1 SGHTA, CDR2 FQGNSA. Trimming took 1 base from V and 6 from J; bases not matched to a gene: 14. The CDR3 here is CASSLVSYRGVLSGELFF. The CDR3 DNA is TGTGCCAGCAGCTTAGTTTCCTACCGGGGGGTTCTATCCGGGGAGCTGTTTTTT.